These T cell receptor beta chains were read from a single sample in a study of long-term antiretroviral therapy in people with HIV. The assay was immunoSEQ multiplex PCR, and TCRdb's table has in-frame clones only and misses some. Seen here are roughly 30,000 clones, 85% to 90% observed once, and the top ten hold about 3.9%. Sequencing was performed on unsorted PBMCs, taken 1.8 years after starting antiretroviral therapy. Every receptor here comes from a young woman with HIV. Each CDR3 is given with its conserved first and last residue. D genes are given only for firm matches. A row's size may be missing; if present it is once, few, many or a size class.

size,V,D,J,CDR3,DNA
-,TRBV20-1,-,TRBJ2-1,CSARDFFEQFF,TGCAGTGCTAGAGATTTTTTTGAGCAGTTCTTC
-,TRBV15,-,TRBJ1-5,CATSGESNQPQHF,TGTGCCACCAGCGGCGAGAGCAATCAGCCCCAGCATTTT
-,TRBV4-1,TRBD2,TRBJ2-4,CASSQVGLATKNIQYF,TGCGCCAGCAGCCAAGTCGGACTAGCGACCAAAAACATTCAGTACTTC
-,TRBV4-2,-,TRBJ2-7,CASSPRVDWEQYF,TGTGCCAGCAGCCCCCGGGTCGACTGGGAGCAGTACTTC
-,TRBV7-2,-,TRBJ2-3,CASSPLRGTDTQYF,TGTGCCAGCAGCCCTCTGAGGGGCACAGATACGCAGTATTTT
-,TRBV6-5,-,TRBJ1-3,CASKEVREGNTIYF,TGTGCCAGCAAAGAGGTCCGGGAAGGAAACACCATATATTTT
-,TRBV7-2,-,TRBJ1-2,CASSLIGQGKNYGYTF,TGTGCCAGCAGCTTAATTGGGCAGGGCAAAAACTATGGCTACACCTTC
-,TRBV6-5,-,TRBJ2-7,CASSRSQVQTEQYF,TGTGCCAGCAGCCGTTCACAGGTACAGACCGAGCAGTACTTC
once,TRBV7-3,-,TRBJ2-3,CASSLVRSTDTQYF,TGTGCCAGCAGCTTGGTTCGGTCCACAGATACGCAGTATTTT
-,TRBV11-2,-,TRBJ2-7,CASSLAAVSSYEQYF,TGTGCCAGCAGCTTAGCGGCGGTGAGCTCCTACGAGCAGTACTTC
-,TRBV5-4,TRBD1,TRBJ2-2,CASSLEGAWGELFF,TGTGCCAGCAGCTTGGAGGGGGCGTGGGGGGAGCTGTTTTTT
-,TRBV5-5,-,TRBJ1-3,CASSLDSSGNTIYF,TGTGCCAGCAGCTTGGACAGCTCTGGAAACACCATATATTTT
once,TRBV28,-,TRBJ2-3,CASSPREGGTDTQYF,TGTGCCAGCAGTCCCCGCGAGGGGGGCACAGATACGCAGTATTTT
-,TRBV6-1,TRBD2,TRBJ2-1,CASSGLALYNEQFF,TGTGCCAGCAGTGGACTAGCCCTCTACAATGAGCAGTTCTTC
once,TRBV4-1,-,TRBJ2-2,CASSQERGGRGTSGELFF,TGCGCCAGCAGCCAAGAGCGAGGAGGGAGAGGGACCTCCGGGGAGCTGTTTTTT
-,TRBV28,TRBD2,TRBJ2-1,CASSSSLAGPNNEQFF,TGTGCCAGCAGTTCCTCTCTAGCGGGTCCGAACAATGAGCAGTTCTTC
-,TRBV2,TRBD1,TRBJ2-5,CASSVVTGGPQETQYF,TGTGCCAGCAGTGTTGTAACAGGGGGACCCCAAGAGACCCAGTACTTC
once,TRBV4-1,-,TRBJ2-3,CASSQESLGGGYTDTQYF,TGCGCCAGCAGCCAAGAGTCTTTGGGGGGCGGATACACAGATACGCAGTATTTT
-,TRBV7-2,TRBD1,TRBJ1-1,CASSLGQGNTEAFF,TGTGCCAGCAGCCTCGGACAGGGGAACACTGAAGCTTTCTTT
-,TRBV15,-,TRBJ2-1,CATSRDLGAGNEQFF,TGTGCCACCAGCAGAGATTTGGGGGCTGGCAATGAGCAGTTCTTC
few,TRBV7-2,-,TRBJ2-7,CASSLDWGPSYEQYF,TGTGCCAGCAGCTTAGACTGGGGACCCTCCTACGAGCAGTACTTC
-,TRBV25-1,TRBD1,TRBJ1-6,CASSGRAGGNSPLHF,TGTGCCAGCAGTGGACGGGCAGGGGGTAATTCACCCCTCCACTTT
-,TRBV15,-,TRBJ2-7,CATSRERSELSRIYF,TGTGCCACCAGCAGAGAGAGGTCTGAATTATCGCGCATATACTTC
few,TRBV5-1,-,TRBJ2-7,CARPRNPHQPYEQYF,TGCGCCAGGCCCCGAAACCCTCATCAGCCCTACGAGCAGTACTTC
-,TRBV7-8,-,TRBJ1-5,CASSWTDSNQPQHF,TGTGCCAGCAGCTGGACAGATAGCAATCAGCCCCAGCATTTT
-,TRBV6-5,-,TRBJ1-2,CASSRAEGLGGYTF,TGTGCCAGCAGCCGCGCCGAAGGCCTTGGTGGCTACACCTTC
-,TRBV7-2,TRBD1,TRBJ2-7,CASSLDRGTYEQYF,TGTGCCAGCAGCTTAGACAGGGGCACCTACGAGCAGTACTTC
-,TRBV5-4,TRBD1,TRBJ2-7,CASSWGQGKYEQYF,TGTGCCAGCAGCTGGGGACAGGGGAAGTACGAGCAGTACTTC
-,TRBV4-1,-,TRBJ2-3,CASSQGGQTSDDTDTQYF,TGCGCCAGCAGCCAAGGGGGGCAAACTAGCGACGACACAGATACGCAGTATTTT
-,TRBV9,TRBD2,TRBJ2-1,CASSVKLAGGNNEQFF,TGTGCCAGCAGCGTAAAACTAGCGGGAGGAAATAATGAGCAGTTCTTC
few,TRBV5-5,TRBD2,TRBJ2-1,CASSQGLAREWQFF,TGTGCCAGCAGCCAAGGACTAGCGAGGGAGTGGCAGTTCTTC
-,TRBV15,TRBD2,TRBJ2-1,CATKREGIRTSGNNEQFF,TGTGCCACCAAACGGGAGGGCATTCGAACTAGCGGGAACAATGAGCAGTTCTTC
-,TRBV6-4,TRBD2,TRBJ2-5,CASSDILAGAVEETQYF,TGTGCCAGCAGTGACATACTAGCGGGAGCAGTAGAAGAGACCCAGTACTTC
once,TRBV4-1,TRBD2,TRBJ2-1,CASSQPSGPSYNEQFF,TGCGCCAGCAGCCAACCTAGCGGGCCTTCCTACAATGAGCAGTTCTTC
once,TRBV19,-,TRBJ2-7,CASSIVGAYEQYF,TGTGCCAGTAGTATAGTCGGGGCCTACGAGCAGTACTTC
-,TRBV4-2,TRBD1,TRBJ2-7,CASSHDDRGGTYEQYF,TGTGCCAGCAGCCACGACGACAGGGGGGGGACCTACGAGCAGTACTTC
-,TRBV4-3,-,TRBJ2-5,CASSHSYPVGETQYF,TGCGCCAGCAGCCACTCCTACCCGGTGGGAGAGACCCAGTACTTC